This passage covers 2 T cell receptor beta chains from one sample sequenced in a study of T cell clonality in common variable immunodeficiency. Study-wide results and caveats: In common variable immunodeficiency, TCR beta chains reportedly carried fewer deletions and N-nucleotide insertions.

The protocol was immunoSEQ multiplex PCR, while the TCRdb copy is restricted to in-frame clones and leaves out a portion. There are approximately 20,000 clones in the sample, none observed a single time. Their antigens remain unidentified. The sequenced material came from peripheral blood mononuclear cells. The receptor set was obtained from a human donor with common variable immunodeficiency.

This clone was counted between two and nine times. This likely reflects a read error, since a far larger clone is one base away. The read ends 3 residues shy of where the CDR3 ends; the end is completed using the germline J gene. The chain links TRBV7-9 to TRBJ1-1, with no clear D. CDR1 and CDR2 (germline): SEHNR, FQNEAQ (reference sequence). This CDR3 contains 13 residues. V was cut by 1 base and J by 1 base, with 4 bases left in between. This CDR3 reads CASSLDRNTEAFF. The CDR3 DNA, read in part, is TGTGCCAGCAGCTTAGACAGGAACACTGAA.

The sample holds many counts of this clone. CDR3 DNA, as far as it was read: TGTGCCAGCAGCATCACAGCCGGGGAG. This gives the protein CASSITAGE. The full CDR3 is CASSITAGELFF. The V call is TRBV5-6, the J call TRBJ2-2; D is ambiguous. The sequence runs out 3 residues before the end of the CDR3; the remainder is reconstructed from the germline J gene. CDR3 length equals 12 residues. Between the trimmed V and J ends, which lost 4 bases and 6 bases, there was a span of 7 bases. CDR1 and CDR2 from the germline V gene are SGHDT and YYEEEE.